A selection of T cell receptor beta chains follows, all from one sample in a study of T-cell reconstitution after alpha-beta-depleted transplantation in children. TCRdb processed the PCR reads anew with MiXCR; each CDR3 protein has one entry. Here the sample spans roughly 790,000 distinct CDR3 sequences, less than 20% being singletons. The sample was PBMCs, mostly from graft donor cells, taken 360 days after TCRalphabeta/CD19-depleted stem cell transplant. Source of these receptors: a male patient aged 10 to 17 who had a stem cell transplant for acute lymphoblastic leukemia, so the T cells may come from the graft donor. Each CDR3 is given with its conserved first and last residue. The D gene is left open where the match is weak. Clone size is stated in some rows and not others, as once, few, many or a class when expanded.

.	many	TRBV5-1	TRBJ2-1	TGCGCCAGCAGCTTGTTCGGGGCAAGCTCCTACAATGAGCAGTTCTTC	CASSLFGASSYNEQFF
.	.	TRBV20-1	TRBJ2-1	TGCAGTGCTAGAGGCCCTGTGATGGGGGGCGCCCACCAATACAATGAGCAGTTCTTC	CSARGPVMGGAHQYNEQFF
.	.	TRBV27	TRBJ2-7	TGTGCCAGCAGTTTTGGCCTAGAGGTCGGCGAGCAGTACTTC	CASSFGLEVGEQYF
.	.	TRBV6-1	TRBJ1-6	TGTGCCAGCAGTGACCCGGGACCTTATAATTCACCCCTCCACTTT	CASSDPGPYNSPLHF
TRBD1	.	TRBV7-3	TRBJ1-4	TGTGCCAGCAGCTCCGGACAGGGCGGACGCTTT	CASSSGQGGRF
.	.	TRBV2	TRBJ1-2	TGTGCCAGCAGTGGGCCGGGGGTCTATGGCTACACCTTC	CASSGPGVYGYTF
.	few	TRBV24-1	TRBJ2-5	TGTGCCACCAGTGGAGGGTTCAAGGAGACCCAGTACTTC	CATSGGFKETQYF
TRBD1	many	TRBV5-1	TRBJ2-5	TGCGCCAGCAGCTTGAGCGACAGGGTAGAGACCCAGTACTTC	CASSLSDRVETQYF
.	.	TRBV4-1	TRBJ2-3	TGCGCCAGCAGCCCTAGGGACCCAAGCACAGATACGCAGTATTTT	CASSPRDPSTDTQYF
.	few	TRBV6-6	TRBJ1-1	TGTGCCAGCAGTACGGGACGGATTGAAGCTTTCTTT	CASSTGRIEAFF
.	many	TRBV3-1	TRBJ2-1	TGCGCCAGCAGCCAAGTGGGTGAGCAGTTCTTC	CASSQVGEQFF
.	few	TRBV10-3	TRBJ2-7	TGTGCCATCAGTGAGATAAAGGGCGAGCAGTACTTC	CAISEIKGEQYF
TRBD1	.	TRBV5-1	TRBJ2-2	TGCGCCAGCAGCCTGGGACAGGGTACTATCTTGGACACCGGGGAGCTGTTTTTT	CASSLGQGTILDTGELFF
.	few	TRBV20-1	TRBJ1-2	TGCAGTGCTAGAGAGGAGGCTAACTATGGCTACACCTTC	CSAREEANYGYTF
.	.	TRBV7-9	TRBJ2-1	TGTGCCAGCAGCCCCACTTACCCGGTCGGGATAGGTGAGCAGTTCTTC	CASSPTYPVGIGEQFF
TRBD2	few	TRBV7-8	TRBJ2-1	TGTGCCAGCAGCCCCTTAGTAGCGGGAGGTTACAATGAGCAGTTCTTC	CASSPLVAGGYNEQFF
.	.	TRBV5-1	TRBJ2-1	TGCGCCAGCAGCTTGGTGGGGATCAATGAGCAGTTCTTC	CASSLVGINEQFF
.	.	TRBV3-1	TRBJ2-3	TGTGCCAGCAGCCAAGATCAGTTGCCCACAGATACGCAGTATTTT	CASSQDQLPTDTQYF
.	.	TRBV7-6	TRBJ2-1	TGTGCCAGCAGCTTAGGGGACTTATATCCCCTCGGGAATGAGCAGTTCTTC	CASSLGDLYPLGNEQFF
.	few	TRBV5-1	TRBJ1-1	TGCGCCAGCAGACTATACATGAACACTGAAGCTTTCTTT	CASRLYMNTEAFF
.	.	TRBV5-1	TRBJ2-2	TGCGCCAGCAGCTTGGGCCCGGGGTCGGGCACCGGGGAGCTGTTTTTT	CASSLGPGSGTGELFF
.	.	TRBV9	TRBJ2-4	TGTGCCAGCAGCGTAGCCGGGGGCAAAACCCCACAAAACATTCAGTACTTC	CASSVAGGKTPQNIQYF
.	.	TRBV12-3/TRBV12-4	TRBJ2-1	TGTGCCAGCAGTTTGCGGCGGGCTGGGGACAATGAGCAGTTCTTC	CASSLRRAGDNEQFF
TRBD2	.	TRBV24-1	TRBJ2-1	TGTGCCACCAGTGATTCTAAGGGGACTAGCGGGAGTACGGGCTCCTACAATGAGCAGTTCTTC	CATSDSKGTSGSTGSYNEQFF
.	.	TRBV12-3/TRBV12-4	TRBJ1-6	TGTGCCAGCAGTTTAAGGACACCCCTGGACTCACCCCTCCACTTT	CASSLRTPLDSPLHF
TRBD2	.	TRBV19	TRBJ2-1	TGTGCCAGTAGTCTTCTAGCGGGAGGGAGTTATGAGCAGTTCTTC	CASSLLAGGSYEQFF
TRBD2	.	TRBV5-1	TRBJ2-3	TGCGCCAGCAGCTGGACTAGCAGCACAGATACGCAGTATTTT	CASSWTSSTDTQYF
.	few	TRBV20-1	TRBJ2-7	TGCAGTGCTAAGGACCTCTTGTACGAGCAGTACTTC	CSAKDLLYEQYF
.	.	TRBV12-5	TRBJ2-1	TGTGCTAGTGCAAAAGGGGTCTTCGACAATGAGCAGTTCTTC	CASAKGVFDNEQFF
TRBD2	many	TRBV7-8	TRBJ2-3	TGTGCCAGCAGCCTAGAGGCGGGAGGGCCGACAGATACGCAGTATTTT	CASSLEAGGPTDTQYF
TRBD2	.	TRBV12-3/TRBV12-4	TRBJ2-3	TGTGCCAGCAGTGACTTCCTAGCGGTATCTAGCACAGATACGCAGTATTTT	CASSDFLAVSSTDTQYF
TRBD2	few	TRBV12-3/TRBV12-4	TRBJ2-7	TGTGCCAGCAGTTTCGTAGCGGGAGGGGCTATTTCCGAGCAGTACTTC	CASSFVAGGAISEQYF
.	.	TRBV18	TRBJ2-2	TGTGCCAGCTCACCACCGAACGGGGAGCTGTTTTTT	CASSPPNGELFF
.	.	TRBV12-3/TRBV12-4	TRBJ2-1	TGTGCCAGCAGTCGACTTGGGTACAATGAGCAGTTCTTC	CASSRLGYNEQFF
.	.	TRBV7-2	TRBJ1-2	TGTGCCAGCAGCCCGACCTGGGGCGGAGGCGACGAGTATGGCTACACCTTC	CASSPTWGGGDEYGYTF
TRBD2	.	TRBV10-3	TRBJ2-2	TGTGCCATCAGTCTGTATTCGGTACTAGCGGGAGCGAACACCGGGGAGCTGTTTTTT	CAISLYSVLAGANTGELFF
TRBD1	few	TRBV18	TRBJ2-7	TGTGCCAGCTCACCAGGACAGGGAGTAGTCTACGAGCAGTACTTC	CASSPGQGVVYEQYF
TRBD2	.	TRBV7-2	TRBJ2-5	TGTGCCAGCAGCTGGGGACTAGCGGGAGGGCCGGAGGAGACCCAGTACTTC	CASSWGLAGGPEETQYF
.	few	TRBV11-2	TRBJ2-3	TGTGCCAGCAGCCCCAGGGCGGTTCCTCTCACAGATACGCAGTATTTT	CASSPRAVPLTDTQYF
.	many	TRBV5-1	TRBJ2-7	TGCGCCAGCAGCTTGTTGCTGGGGCACTACTACGAGCAGTACTTC	CASSLLLGHYYEQYF
TRBD1	many	TRBV7-9	TRBJ2-7	TGTGCCAGCAGGCGACAGGGATCGAACGAGCAGTACTTC	CASRRQGSNEQYF
.	few	TRBV5-6	TRBJ2-7	TGTGCCAGCAGCTCAGGGCCGCTTGAGCAGTACTTC	CASSSGPLEQYF
.	.	TRBV9	TRBJ2-1	TGTGCCAGCAGCGTAGGAGGGTCCAATGAGCAGTTCTTC	CASSVGGSNEQFF
.	.	TRBV7-7	TRBJ2-3	TGTGCCAGCAGCTTAGCGAGCGTGGATACGCAGTATTTT	CASSLASVDTQYF
.	.	TRBV6-2/TRBV6-3	TRBJ2-7	TGTGCCAGCAGTTACTTAAGGGACGAGCAGTACTTC	CASSYLRDEQYF
TRBD1	many	TRBV5-1	TRBJ2-1	TGCGCCAGCAGCGTGGGACAGGGCTCCTACAATGAGCAGTTCTTC	CASSVGQGSYNEQFF
TRBD2	.	TRBV5-5	TRBJ2-7	TGTGCCAGCAAGACTAGCGGGAGGGCCTACGAGCAGTACTTC	CASKTSGRAYEQYF
TRBD1	few	TRBV9	TRBJ2-7	TGTGCCAGCAGCTCGGGACAGGGCCTTACGAGCTCCTACGAGCAGTACTTC	CASSSGQGLTSSYEQYF
TRBD2	few	TRBV7-7	TRBJ2-3	TGTGCCAGCAGCCTACTGACCACGACTAGCGATTTCACAGATACGCAGTATTTT	CASSLLTTTSDFTDTQYF
TRBD2	.	TRBV7-3	TRBJ2-2	TGTGCCAGCAGCGTGACTAGCGGGAGAGGCACCGGGGAGCTGTTTTTT	CASSVTSGRGTGELFF
.	.	TRBV20-1	TRBJ2-1	TGCAGTGCCCCGGGCGCTTCCCCGACCCACTCCTACAATGAGCAGTTCTTC	CSAPGASPTHSYNEQFF
.	.	TRBV5-1	TRBJ1-2	TGCGCCAGCAGCTCGGGGTTTGACCCGAACTATGGCTACACCTTC	CASSSGFDPNYGYTF
.	.	TRBV15	TRBJ2-5	TGTGCCACCAGCAGAGATGGGCAGATCTGGGAGACCCAGTACTTC	CATSRDGQIWETQYF
.	many	TRBV5-1	TRBJ2-6	TGCGCCAGCAGCCCCCGTAACCCTGGGACCTCTGGGGCCAACGTCCTGACTTTC	CASSPRNPGTSGANVLTF
.	.	TRBV11-2	TRBJ1-1	TGTGCCAGCAGCTTAGTCTCGGGGACGATGAACACTGAAGCTTTCTTT	CASSLVSGTMNTEAFF
TRBD2	.	TRBV5-1	TRBJ2-2	TGCGCCAGCAGCTTCCTAGCGGGACCCGGGGAGCTGTTTTTT	CASSFLAGPGELFF
TRBD1	few	TRBV6-2/TRBV6-3	TRBJ2-3	TGTGCCAGCAGTTTCGCGGACAGGGGCGGAGATACGCAGTATTTT	CASSFADRGGDTQYF
.	many	TRBV29-1	TRBJ1-1	TGCAGCGTTGATGGGCTGAACACTGAAGCTTTCTTT	CSVDGLNTEAFF
TRBD1	few	TRBV5-1	TRBJ1-5	TGCGCCAGCAGCTTGACCCCGGGACAGGGGGCCGGCAATCAGCCCCAGCATTTT	CASSLTPGQGAGNQPQHF
.	.	TRBV6-5	TRBJ2-2	TGTGCCAGCAGTTACGGATCACTAAACACCGGGGAGCTGTTTTTT	CASSYGSLNTGELFF